This is a list of T cell receptor beta chains from one sample in a study of PD-L1 blockade in urothelial cancer. Some clones are missing from TCRdb's copy, which holds only in-frame ones; the method was immunoSEQ multiplex PCR. The table has approximately 50,000 clones, about 81% seen once; the top ten hold approximately 2.9%. Sequenced material: PBMCs, taken around atezolizumab (anti-PD-L1) treatment. These receptors were obtained from a man in his sixties or seventies with urothelial cancer. The conserved cysteine and the conserved F or W are not part of the CDR3 here. D genes are given only for firm matches.

D gene: -
J gene: TRBJ2-7
V gene: TRBV7-2
CDR3 protein: ASSWRTGGSYEQY

D gene: -
J gene: TRBJ1-6
V gene: TRBV7-8
CDR3 protein: ASSWTAINSPLH

D gene: -
J gene: TRBJ1-1
V gene: TRBV2
CDR3 protein: ASSMTGSNTEAF

D gene: -
J gene: TRBJ1-1
V gene: TRBV5-1
CDR3 protein: ASSNVRGVITEAF

D gene: TRBD2
J gene: TRBJ2-7
V gene: TRBV28
CDR3 protein: ASSPTSGAYEQY

D gene: -
J gene: -
V gene: TRBV4-3
CDR3 protein: ASSQDPYEGYEQY

D gene: -
J gene: TRBJ1-6
V gene: TRBV7-8
CDR3 protein: ASSLGTVPNSPLH

D gene: TRBD1
J gene: TRBJ2-1
V gene: TRBV19
CDR3 protein: ASSDLGTGGLYEQF

D gene: -
J gene: TRBJ1-1
V gene: TRBV9
CDR3 protein: ASSVALNTEAF

D gene: -
J gene: TRBJ2-1
V gene: TRBV2
CDR3 protein: ASREGLGSYNEQF

D gene: -
J gene: TRBJ1-4
V gene: TRBV18
CDR3 protein: ASSSTATNEKLF

D gene: TRBD2
J gene: TRBJ2-1
V gene: TRBV6-1
CDR3 protein: ASSVLSGAHSLYNEQF

D gene: TRBD1
J gene: TRBJ1-3
V gene: TRBV5-4
CDR3 protein: ASSPGGRGNTIY

D gene: -
J gene: TRBJ2-3
V gene: TRBV6-1
CDR3 protein: ASSEWLARVDTQY

D gene: TRBD2
J gene: TRBJ2-1
V gene: TRBV7-8
CDR3 protein: ASSLGGGASYNEQF

D gene: -
J gene: TRBJ2-1
V gene: TRBV15
CDR3 protein: ATSRLRDSRNEQF

D gene: -
J gene: TRBJ2-1
V gene: TRBV2
CDR3 protein: ASSEVQAAYNEQF

D gene: TRBD2
J gene: TRBJ2-1
V gene: TRBV5-4
CDR3 protein: ASSLGTRGEQF

D gene: -
J gene: TRBJ1-4
V gene: TRBV27
CDR3 protein: ASSFRVDNEKLF

D gene: -
J gene: TRBJ1-5
V gene: TRBV2
CDR3 protein: ASSQGRGSGQPQH

D gene: -
J gene: TRBJ1-2
V gene: TRBV10-3
CDR3 protein: AISGDTLPYGYT

D gene: -
J gene: TRBJ2-2
V gene: TRBV7-9
CDR3 protein: ASSAQRTVNTGELF

D gene: TRBD1
J gene: TRBJ1-1
V gene: TRBV28
CDR3 protein: ASSPSRDRAPF

D gene: TRBD2
J gene: TRBJ2-7
V gene: TRBV4-3
CDR3 protein: ASSQSTGTSWYEQY

D gene: TRBD2
J gene: TRBJ2-7
V gene: TRBV29-1
CDR3 protein: SVLLPSGISYEQY

D gene: -
J gene: TRBJ2-2
V gene: TRBV5-4
CDR3 protein: ASSPARGRNTGELF

D gene: TRBD1
J gene: TRBJ1-5
V gene: TRBV28
CDR3 protein: ASRKPGQTNQPQH

D gene: -
J gene: TRBJ1-1
V gene: TRBV9
CDR3 protein: ASSVGQRGTEAF

D gene: -
J gene: TRBJ2-7
V gene: TRBV5-1
CDR3 protein: ASSLDGAYEQY